A single sample is the source of the 30 T cell receptor beta chains below, sequenced in a study of T cells in Graves' hyperthyroidism and ophthalmopathy. Amplified TCR beta CDR3 regions derived from RNA transcripts. The TCR CDR3 first-round RT-PCR relied on the HTBI primer set. TCRdb fed the multiplex PCR reads into MiXCR, producing one record per CDR3 protein. Here the sample spans about 560,000 distinct CDR3 sequences, 16% being singletons. Material for sequencing was blood. These receptors originate from a woman between 18 and 29 years old with Graves' hyperthyroidism.

V gene TRBV20-1 combines with J gene TRBJ2-2; no clear D. The CDR3 runs 14 residues. V lost 2 bases and J lost 3, with 10 bases in between. Germline lookup yields CDR1 DFQATT and CDR2 SNEGSKA (reference sequence). The CDR3 nucleotides read TGCAGTGCTAGAAAGTACAGTGACACCGGGGAGCTGTTTTTT. This sequence encodes CSARKYSDTGELFF.

In DNA form, the CDR3 reads TGTGCCATCAGTGAGTCGAACCCAGGGAGGGGATCACCCCTCCACTTT. It translates to CAISESNPGRGSPLHF. The gene calls are TRBV10-3 and TRBJ1-6, with D possibly TRBD1 on 5 matching bases. The CDR3 has 16 amino acids. Germline V gives CDR1 ENHRY, CDR2 SYGVKD. Trimming removed 0 bases at V and 10 bases at J, with 16 bases between.

In this sample, this clonotype turned up many times. The V call is TRBV11-3, the J call TRBJ2-5; possible D gene TRBD1, 6 bases. V lost 7 bases and J 5 bases, leaving 20 bases between the germline ends. The V gene's germline CDR1 is SGHNT and CDR2 YENEEA. The CDR3 spans 15 residues. DNA for the CDR3: TGTGCCAGCACCTCCAGGGCAGGGGAATGGGAGACCCAGTACTTC. Protein sequence: CASTSRAGEWETQYF.

This clonotype occurred a few times. V gene TRBV12-3 or TRBV12-4 combines with J gene TRBJ1-4; D uncertain. V shed 4 bases and J shed 4 bases, with 10 bases lying between them. The CDR3 totals 14 residues. Here the CDR3 DNA reads TGTGCCAGCAGTTCACAGCGAATTAATGAAAAACTGTTTTTT. Amino acid sequence: CASSSQRINEKLFF.

This clonotype came up many times. The V gene is TRBV11-2, the J gene TRBJ2-7; D may be TRBD2 (6 bases). The V end lost 5 bases, the J end lost 1 base, and 12 bases lay between the germline ends. There are 14 residues in the CDR3. Germline-derived CDR1 and CDR2 are SGHAT and FQNNGV. CDR3 nucleotide sequence: TGTGCCAGCAGCCGTTACGGGGGATCCTACGAGCAGTACTTC. Its protein product is CASSRYGGSYEQYF.

This clonotype has only a few counts. This chain links TRBV3-1 with TRBJ2-1, with 10 bases that match TRBD2. Trimming at V came to 1 base and at J to 0 bases, leaving 3 bases not matched to a gene. Germline lookup yields CDR1 LGHDT and CDR2 YNNKEL (reference sequence). The CDR3 spans 17 residues. CDR3 region: CASSQGVAGGSYNEQFF. The CDR3 DNA reads TGTGCCAGCAGCCAAGGTGTAGCGGGGGGCTCCTACAATGAGCAGTTCTTC.

This clonotype was detected a few times. The genes are TRBV29-1 and TRBJ2-3; TRBD2 matches 7 bases. The CDR3 consists of 13 residues. Germline V CDR1 and CDR2: SQVTM, ANQGSEA. V was pared by 4 bases and J by 2 bases, with 3 bases of the junction left unmatched. Here the CDR3 DNA reads TGCAGCGTTGCCGGGAGGTTCACAGATACGCAGTATTTT. Protein sequence: CSVAGRFTDTQYF.

The table lists this clonotype with many counts. The V and J genes are TRBV29-1 and TRBJ2-3, with 7 bases aligning to TRBD1. After removal of 3 bases from V and 4 bases from J, the junction contained 7 bases not matched to a gene. The CDR3 covers 14 residues. Germline lookup yields CDR1 SQVTM and CDR2 ANQGSEA. The CDR3 region has the DNA TGCAGCGTTGAGTCAGGGGGTGCTCCAGATACGCAGTATTTT. Its protein is CSVESGGAPDTQYF.

This clonotype was detected ten times or more. This chain uses TRBV20-1 with TRBJ2-7, with a tentative D call TRBD2 (6 bases). This CDR3 has 13 residues. V was trimmed by 3 bases and J by 3 bases, leaving 12 bases between them. CDR1 is DFQATT, CDR2 SNEGSKA, per germline (reference sequence). Here the CDR3 reads CSARGGIDYEQYF. DNA of the CDR3: TGCAGTGCTAGGGGGGGAATTGACTACGAGCAGTACTTC.

This clonotype has a count of ten or more. CDR3 residues: CASSEGFSGTDTQYF. Here the CDR3 DNA reads TGCGCCAGCAGTGAAGGGTTTAGCGGCACAGATACGCAGTATTTT. The chain is built from TRBV10-1 and TRBJ2-3, with D perhaps TRBD2 (5 bases). Germline loops: CDR1 WNHNN, CDR2 SYGVQD (reference sequence). This CDR3 is built from 15 residues. V gave up 3 bases and J gave up 1 base, with 11 bases separating them.

This clonotype was observed a handful of times. The chain recombines TRBV24-1 with TRBJ2-1; TRBD2 matches at 10 bases. The CDR3 loop spans 16 amino acids. In germline, CDR1 is KGHDR, CDR2 SFDVKD. V was clipped by 1 base and J by 7 bases; unmatched bases: 6. CDR3: CATSDFVSGGKNEQFF. The DNA for the CDR3 is TGTGCCACCAGTGATTTTGTTAGCGGGGGGAAGAATGAGCAGTTCTTC.

The rearrangement joins TRBV12-3 or TRBV12-4 to TRBJ1-2, with TRBD1 as a possible D gene (6 bases). The CDR3 has 13 residues. Trimming removed 6 bases at V and 4 bases at J, with 12 bases between. The CDR3 DNA follows: TGTGCCAGCAGCCGGGACATCAGCTATGGCTACACCTTC. It yields the protein CASSRDISYGYTF.

This clonotype was counted at least ten times. V and J are TRBV5-1 and TRBJ2-2, with D perhaps TRBD1 (7 bases). Germline CDR1 SGHRS, CDR2 YFSETQ. V lost 4 bases to trimming and J lost 5 bases, with 15 bases between them. This CDR3 spans 15 amino acids. This chain's CDR3 is CASSGDSGPTGELFF. The CDR3 DNA is TGCGCCAGCAGCGGGGACAGCGGGCCGACCGGGGAGCTGTTTTTT.

This clonotype has only one observation. The J gene is TRBJ2-7, the V gene TRBV15; TRBD1 is a possible D gene (7 bases). This CDR3 has 16 amino acids. V was pared by 3 bases and J by 3 bases, with 18 bases between. Germline V gene sequence: CDR1 LNHNV, CDR2 YYDKDF (reference sequence). CDR3 DNA sequence: TGTGCCACCAGCAGCCAGCTACCAGGGGGGAACTACGAGCAGTACTTC. This encodes CATSSQLPGGNYEQYF.

This clonotype was counted at least ten times. This chain joins TRBV3-1 and TRBJ2-1, with D perhaps matching TRBD2 (5 bases). The V and J ends lost 8 bases and 5 bases respectively, with 16 bases between them. Per the germline V gene, CDR1 is LGHDT and CDR2 is YNNKEL (reference sequence). The CDR3 has 14 residues. Written as DNA, the CDR3 is TGTGCCAGCGATCGGGGTTTTGGGAACAATGAGCAGTTCTTC. Protein product: CASDRGFGNNEQFF.

This rearrangement joins TRBV27 to TRBJ2-1; TRBD2 is a possible D gene (5 bases). Germline V gene lookup returns CDR1 MNHEY and CDR2 SMNVEV (reference sequence). Trimming shortened V by 6 bases and J by 0 bases, and 9 bases separated the two germline ends. The CDR3 runs to 14 residues. The CDR3 protein is CASSPTISYNEQFF. In DNA form, the CDR3 reads TGTGCCAGCAGCCCGACTATCTCCTACAATGAGCAGTTCTTC.

The V call is TRBV7-9, the J call TRBJ2-1; D may be TRBD2 (6 bases). Per the germline V gene, CDR1 is SEHNR and CDR2 is FQNEAQ (reference sequence). The V end lost 7 bases, the J end lost 6 bases, and 22 bases lay between the germline ends. The CDR3 covers 16 residues. DNA for the CDR3: TGTGCCAGCACCCCCCGGGAGAAACTTCTCCCCAATGAGCAGTTCTTC. Translation gives CASTPREKLLPNEQFF.

V is TRBV6-5 and J is TRBJ2-1, with 8 bases aligning to TRBD2. From germline, CDR1 is MNHEY and CDR2 SVGAGI. V shed 3 bases, J shed 5 bases, and the junction held 9 bases outside the gene matches. This CDR3 is 16 amino acids long. The CDR3 sequence is CASSYSRRGDNNEQFF. The CDR3 DNA sequence: TGTGCCAGCAGTTATAGTAGGCGGGGGGATAACAATGAGCAGTTCTTC.

The chain links TRBV29-1 to TRBJ2-2; D is perhaps TRBD2 (6 bases). Trimming shortened V by 7 bases and J by 4 bases, and 7 bases separated the two germline ends. The germline gives CDR1 SQVTM, CDR2 ANQGSEA. The CDR3 loop spans 11 amino acids. The CDR3 region is CSGEVTGELFF. For the CDR3, the DNA is TGCAGCGGGGAGGTCACCGGGGAGCTGTTTTTT.

This clonotype was detected a few times. The CDR3 DNA is TGTGCCAGCAGCTTATCAGGGCCCAATGAGCAGTTCTTC. Protein sequence: CASSLSGPNEQFF. V gene TRBV7-9 combines with J gene TRBJ2-1; weak D call: TRBD1 (5 bases). Germline values: CDR1 SEHNR, CDR2 FQNEAQ (reference sequence). Trimming took 2 bases from V and 6 from J, leaving 8 bases between them. The CDR3 has 13 residues.

This clonotype came up many times. The gene calls are TRBV5-1 and TRBJ1-2, with 12 nucleotides matching TRBD1. The junction had 0 bases not matched to a gene; V was cut back by 4 bases and J by 2 bases. The CDR3 is made up of 14 amino acids. Germline CDR1 reads SGHRS; CDR2 reads YFSETQ. CDR3 DNA: TGCGCCAGCAGCGGGACAGGGGGCAACTATGGCTACACCTTC. Translated: CASSGTGGNYGYTF.

This clonotype was seen at least ten times. This chain joins TRBV12-3 or TRBV12-4 and TRBJ2-1; D possibly matches TRBD1 or TRBD2 (5 bases each). The germline V and J ends were trimmed by 6 bases and 8 bases, with 14 bases remaining between them. CDR3 length: 13 amino acids. The CDR3 nucleotides read TGTGCCAGCAGGGGGACGATTTTCGATGAGCAGTTCTTC. As protein: CASRGTIFDEQFF.

This clonotype was observed at least ten times. The J gene is TRBJ2-3, the V gene TRBV5-1; D remains ambiguous. CDR3 length: 14 amino acids. The V end lost 1 base, the J end lost 1 base, and 7 bases lay between the germline ends. Germline CDR1 reads SGHRS; CDR2 reads YFSETQ. The CDR3 bases are TGCGCCAGCAGCTTGCCATCCGGCACAGATACGCAGTATTTT. Protein product: CASSLPSGTDTQYF.

The CDR3 loop reads CATSDTKGTTEAFF. CDR3 nucleotide sequence: TGTGCCACCAGTGATACCAAGGGCACCACTGAAGCTTTCTTT. The gene calls are TRBV24-1 and TRBJ1-1; no definite D call. V was clipped by 3 bases and J by 4 bases, with 11 bases between them. Germline V CDR1 and CDR2: KGHDR, SFDVKD. The CDR3 runs to 14 residues.

This clonotype was found a few times. The chain carries TRBV19 and TRBJ2-7, with 10 bases fitting TRBD2. The CDR3 covers 15 residues. Trimming took 3 bases from V and 4 from J; bases not matched to a gene: 6. Germline-derived CDR1 and CDR2 are LNHDA and SQIVND (reference sequence). This CDR3 reads CASSIEASGRYEQYF. The CDR3 coding sequence is TGTGCCAGTAGTATTGAGGCTAGCGGGAGATACGAGCAGTACTTC. Full variable domain (missing parts from reference TRBV19 and TRBJ2-7): DGGITQSPKYLFRKEGQNVTLSCEQNLNHDAMYWYRQDPGQGLRLIYYSQIVNDFQKGDIAEGYSVSREKKESFPLTVTSAQKNPTAFYLCASSIEASGRYEQYFGPGTRLTVT.

This clonotype has a count of ten or more. The V and J genes are TRBV3-1 and TRBJ1-5; D uncertain. Germline V gene lookup returns CDR1 LGHDT and CDR2 YNNKEL (reference sequence). V lost 0 bases and J 6 bases, leaving 9 bases between the germline ends. This CDR3 has 14 residues. In DNA form, the CDR3 reads TGTGCCAGCAGCCAAGATATGTTGGTTCAGCCCCAGCATTTT. It is translated as CASSQDMLVQPQHF.

This clonotype was observed at least ten times. The chain recombines TRBV18 with TRBJ2-3, with TRBD2 as a possible D gene (6 bases). Germline V gene lookup returns CDR1 KGHSH and CDR2 LQKENI. The CDR3 has 14 amino acids. The ends were cut back, 4 bases at V and 3 bases at J, with 11 bases in the middle. CDR3 in amino acids: CASSLEAGTDTQYF. Here the CDR3 DNA reads TGTGCCAGCTCACTCGAAGCGGGTACAGATACGCAGTATTTT.

This clonotype was counted at least ten times. J is TRBJ1-2 and V is TRBV12-3 or TRBV12-4, with TRBD1 matching 7 bases. The CDR3 runs 16 residues. The V gene end was trimmed by 5 bases and the J gene end by 0 bases; junction bases not matched to a gene: 9. The CDR3, as DNA: TGTGCCAGCAGTGGCCCCCGGGACAGTTCTAACTATGGCTACACCTTC. This gives the protein CASSGPRDSSNYGYTF.

CDR3 coding DNA: TGCGCCAGCAGCCACGGGACAGGCACTAATGAAAAACTGTTTTTT. It specifies CASSHGTGTNEKLFF. The rearrangement links TRBV4-3 to TRBJ1-4, with 8 bases matching TRBD1. CDR1 LGHNA and CDR2 YSLEER come from the germline V gene. Germline trimming cut 3 bases from V and 2 bases from J; bases unmatched to any gene: 2. The CDR3 spans 15 residues.

The CDR3 nucleotides are TGTGCCAGCAGCTTAGGGGACAGGAGATCTTTTGATGGCTACACCTTC. Its protein is CASSLGDRRSFDGYTF. This rearrangement joins TRBV7-9 to TRBJ1-2; 8 nucleotides align to TRBD1. V lost 1 base and J lost 6; bases outside the gene matches: 10. Germline CDR1 reads SEHNR; CDR2 reads FQNEAQ (reference sequence). This CDR3 is built from 16 residues.